This T cell receptor (beta chain) was documented in a study of blood T cells in healthy people across ages. The overall study: About one barcoded TCR beta cDNA was captured per two T cells.

Study conclusions and caveats: With donor CMV status unknown, expanded clonotype changes were possibly confounded. Across samples, TCR beta diversity tracked strongly with naive T cell percentage. Researchers deemed the diversity estimates from one million T cells underestimates.

V was pared by 2 bases and J by 0 bases, with 8 bases between. The CDR3 consists of 15 residues. Germline CDR1 is KGHSH and CDR2 is LQKENI. A second PCR, run for roughly 7 to 11 cycles, used a sample-barcoded 5' primer plus a J-beta primer mix. TCRdb reanalysed the 5' RACE reads using MiXCR and keeps one entry per CDR3 protein. The repertoire holds some 1.7 million distinct CDR3 sequences, with roughly 28% as singletons. This clonotype was observed a handful of times. The target antigen is unknown. Sequenced material: blood. The chain is built from TRBV18 and TRBJ2-1; the D call may be TRBD1 or TRBD2 (5 bases each). This clonotype originated in a woman aged 25 to 45 in good health. In DNA, the CDR3 is TGTGCCAGCTCACCAAAGGGGAGCTCCTACAATGAGCAGTTCTTC. It encodes CASSPKGSSYNEQFF.